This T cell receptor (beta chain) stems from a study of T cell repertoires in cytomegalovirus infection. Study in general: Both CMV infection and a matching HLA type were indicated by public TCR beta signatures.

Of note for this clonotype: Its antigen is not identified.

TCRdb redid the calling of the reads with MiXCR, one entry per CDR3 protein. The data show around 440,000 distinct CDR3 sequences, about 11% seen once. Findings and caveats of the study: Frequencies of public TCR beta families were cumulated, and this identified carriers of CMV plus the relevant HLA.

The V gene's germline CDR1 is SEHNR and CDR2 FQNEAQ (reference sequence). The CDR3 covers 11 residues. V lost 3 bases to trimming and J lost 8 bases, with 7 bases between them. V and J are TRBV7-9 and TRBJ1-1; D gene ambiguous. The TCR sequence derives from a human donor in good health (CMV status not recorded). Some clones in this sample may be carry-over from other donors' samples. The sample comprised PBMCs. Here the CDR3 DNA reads TGTGCCAGCAGCTTCCACCTAGAAGCTTTCTTT. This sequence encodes CASSFHLEAFF.